The 21 T cell receptor beta chains given below trace back to one sample, sequenced in a study of blood T cells in healthy people across ages. The authors ran a second PCR of about 6 to 12 cycles using a sample-barcoded 5' primer and a J-beta primer mix. TCRdb independently ran MiXCR on the 5' RACE reads; one entry per CDR3 protein. The data show 1.6 million or so distinct CDR3 sequences, 34% seen once. What was sequenced was blood. These TCRs come from a woman in her 30s in good health.

Comments on this clonotype: A read error may be the cause here, since a much bigger clone is one base away. The chain is built from TRBV20-1 and TRBJ2-5; D gene ambiguous. This CDR3 has 13 amino acids. CDR1 DFQATT and CDR2 SNEGSKA come from the germline V gene (reference sequence). CDR3 sequence: CSARDWNQEAQYF. The CDR3 DNA reads TGCAGTGCTAGAGATTGGAACCAAGAGGCCCAGTACTTC.

Worth noting for this clonotype: Being one base from a much bigger clone, this may be a read error. J is TRBJ2-7 and V is TRBV29-1; 11 bases fit TRBD2. Germline-derived CDR1 and CDR2 are SQVTM and ANQGSEA. This CDR3 has 14 amino acids. CDR3 in amino acids: CSVRLAGGSYEQHF. The CDR3 DNA reads TGCAGCGTTCGCCTAGCGGGGGGCTCCTACGAGCAGCACTTC.

This clonotype was seen only a few times. This chain joins TRBV4-1 and TRBJ1-5; D unclear. CDR1 is MGHRA and CDR2 is YSYEKL in the germline V gene. CDR3 length equals 15 residues. Trimming shortened V by 2 bases and J by 4 bases, and 12 bases separated the two germline ends. The CDR3 here is CASSQFTLGNQPQHF. The CDR3 nucleotides are TGCGCCAGCAGCCAATTTACTCTCGGGAATCAGCCCCAGCATTTT.

This clonotype was recorded a few times. The genes are TRBV9 and TRBJ2-3; D unresolved. The germline CDR1 and CDR2 sequences are SGDLS and YYNGEE. The CDR3 runs to 15 residues. Trimming cost V 4 bases and J 4 bases, with 16 bases left between them. The CDR3 nucleotides read TGTGCCAGCAGCCCCGGCGGATTGACGCCAGATACGCAGTATTTT. Encoded protein: CASSPGGLTPDTQYF.

This clonotype was recorded at least ten times. The chain employs TRBV6-6 and TRBJ1-2; 8 bases align to TRBD1. Per the germline V gene, CDR1 is MNHNY and CDR2 is SVGAGI (reference sequence). This CDR3 contains 13 residues. The trim removed 6 bases at V and 6 bases at J, leaving 6 bases unmatched. CDR3 sequence: CASSSGQGDGYTF. The CDR3, as DNA: TGTGCCAGCAGCTCCGGACAGGGAGATGGCTACACCTTC.

In nucleotides, the CDR3 is TGTGCCAGTAGTGACCGGGGATCACAGGGGGAGCAGTTCTTC. This codes for CASSDRGSQGEQFF. The chain combines TRBV19 with TRBJ2-1, with TRBD1 matching 7 bases. CDR3 length: 14 residues. V lost 5 bases and J lost 10; bases outside the gene matches: 11. The germline V gene has CDR1 LNHDA and CDR2 SQIVND (reference sequence).

The chain joins TRBV6-1 to TRBJ1-4, with 10 bases aligning to TRBD1. CDR3 size: 16 residues. Looked up from germline, CDR1 is MNHNS and CDR2 is SASEGT. The junction had 12 bases not matched to a gene; V was cut back by 10 bases and J by 4 bases. The CDR3 region has the DNA TGTGCCACCCTAGACAGGGGGCGATTTTTTAATGAAAAACTGTTTTTT. This sequence encodes CATLDRGRFFNEKLFF.

This clonotype was seen a handful of times. The rearrangement links TRBV9 to TRBJ2-3, with TRBD2 matching 7 bases. The germline V gene encodes CDR1 SGDLS and CDR2 YYNGEE. The CDR3 extends over 14 amino acids. V gave up 6 bases and J gave up 4 bases; unmatched junction bases: 8. This CDR3 is CASKKGGGSDTQYF. CDR3 DNA sequence: TGTGCCAGCAAGAAGGGCGGGGGATCAGATACGCAGTATTTT.

This chain links TRBV27 with TRBJ2-1; D might be TRBD1 (6 bases). Trimming took 8 bases from V and 0 from J, leaving 11 bases between them. In germline, CDR1 is MNHEY, CDR2 SMNVEV (reference sequence). There are 14 residues in the CDR3. The CDR3 loop is CASGQTLSYNEQFF. As DNA, the CDR3 is TGTGCCAGCGGACAGACCCTCTCCTACAATGAGCAGTTCTTC.

In its sample, this clonotype was seen a few times. CDR3 DNA: TGTGCCAGCAGCAATCAGGGACAGGGCTACGAGCAGTACTTC. It yields the protein CASSNQGQGYEQYF. This sequence joins TRBV7-6 and TRBJ2-7; 9 bases match TRBD1. The trim removed 5 bases at V and 3 bases at J, leaving 5 bases unmatched. This CDR3 comprises 14 residues. In germline, CDR1 is SGHVS, CDR2 FNYEAQ.

This clonotype was counted a single time. This sequence joins TRBV3-1 and TRBJ2-5; D remains ambiguous. The assigned J gene may be wrong: the sequence end matches TRBJ2-4 better. CDR3 length equals 14 residues. The germline V gene encodes CDR1 LGHDT and CDR2 YNNKEL (reference sequence). The CDR3 nucleotides read TGTGCCAGCAGTCAAAGGATGGCCAAAAACATTCAGTACTTC. Translation gives CASSQRMAKNIQYF.

The rearrangement joins TRBV4-2 to TRBJ2-2, with TRBD2 identical over 7 bases. V lost 0 bases and J lost 4; bases outside the gene matches: 5. CDR1 is LGHNA and CDR2 is YNFKEQ in the germline V gene. The CDR3 contains 16 residues. CDR3 DNA: TGTGCCAGCAGCCAAGATGGCCGCGGGGGCACCGGGGAGCTGTTTTTT. Translation gives CASSQDGRGGTGELFF.

Worth noting for this clonotype: The junction shows a germline mismatch at one end, possibly a read error. This chain uses TRBV6-1 with TRBJ2-7; possibly TRBD1 or TRBD2 for D (5 bases each). The CDR3 sequence is 14 residues long. The germline V gene encodes CDR1 MNHNS and CDR2 SASEGT. The CDR3 loop reads CAGSVGLGVYEQYF. Written as DNA, the CDR3 is TGTGCCGGCAGTGTAGGATTGGGGGTCTACGAGCAGTACTTC.

The chain carries TRBV29-1 and TRBJ2-7, with D maybe TRBD1 (5 bases). This CDR3 has 13 amino acids. Germline CDR1 is SQVTM and CDR2 is ANQGSEA. The ends were cut back, 4 bases at V and 4 bases at J, with 14 bases in the middle. CDR3 amino acids: CSVADSDWYEQYF. The CDR3 bases are TGCAGCGTTGCCGACAGTGACTGGTACGAGCAGTACTTC.

There are a few counts of this clonotype. The junction departs from the called germline gene at one end, perhaps through a read error. The V call is TRBV5-1, the J call TRBJ2-7; 9 bases match TRBD2. CDR1 SGHRS and CDR2 YFSETQ come from the germline V gene. CDR3 length equals 14 residues. CDR3: CTSSWVAGENEQYF. In nucleotides, the CDR3 is TGCACCAGCAGCTGGGTAGCGGGAGAAAACGAGCAGTACTTC.

This clonotype came up a few times. This sequence joins TRBV5-1 and TRBJ1-2; maybe TRBD1 (6 bases). The V gene lost 4 bases and the J gene lost 6 bases, with 13 bases spanning the gap. Germline CDR1 SGHRS, CDR2 YFSETQ. CDR3 length equals 13 residues. The chain's CDR3 is CASSPGTPDGYTF. The CDR3 DNA reads TGCGCCAGCAGCCCAGGGACACCAGATGGCTACACCTTC.

Many counts were recorded for this clonotype. V usage is TRBV29-1 and J usage is TRBJ1-2, with TRBD1 identical over 7 bases. Unmatched junction bases numbered 5, after V lost 4 bases and J lost 0 bases. Germline V gives CDR1 SQVTM, CDR2 ANQGSEA. The CDR3 sequence is 14 residues long. Here the CDR3 reads CSVASQGANYGYTF. The CDR3 DNA reads TGCAGCGTTGCCTCCCAGGGGGCTAACTATGGCTACACCTTC. Looking up the rest from reference TRBV29-1 and TRBJ1-2 gives the full variable domain: SAVISQKPSRDICQRGTSLTIQCQVDSQVTMMFWYRQQPGQSLTLIATANQGSEATYESGFVIDKFPISRPNLTFSTLTVSNMSPEDSSIYLCSVASQGANYGYTFGSGTRLTVV.

This clonotype was counted a few times. One base away lies a much larger clone, so this may be a sequencing read error. The chain is built from TRBV9 and TRBJ2-5; tentatively, D is TRBD1 (6 bases). Trimming cost V 2 bases and J 11 bases, with 22 bases left between them. This CDR3 contains 15 residues. Germline V CDR1 and CDR2: SGDLS, YYNGEE. Here the CDR3 reads CASSVDGQPTYGQYF. The CDR3 DNA follows: TGTGCCAGCAGCGTCGATGGACAGCCAACCTACGGGCAGTACTTC.

A remark on this clonotype: This may come from a read error, since a much larger clone is one base off. Likely a read error: the CDR3 ends without its conserved phenylalanine or tryptophan. The chain combines TRBV28 with TRBJ2-7; maybe TRBD2 (6 bases). This CDR3 is built from 15 residues. Trimming removed 6 bases from V and 3 bases from J, with 18 bases in between. Germline V gene sequence: CDR1 MDHEN, CDR2 SYDVKM. CDR3 in amino acids: CASRPTGVSYYEQYL. The CDR3 DNA follows: TGTGCCAGCAGGCCCACGGGGGTATCCTACTACGAGCAGTACCTC.

The chain couples TRBV5-1 to TRBJ2-3; D is unclear. CDR3 size: 15 residues. Trimming removed 0 bases at V and 2 bases at J, with 10 bases between. Germline V lookup: CDR1 SGHRS, CDR2 YFSETQ. CDR3 residues: CASSLASRITDTQYF. The CDR3 DNA sequence: TGCGCCAGCAGCTTGGCGTCCAGGATCACAGATACGCAGTATTTT. The full variable domain, in which reference TRBV5-1 and TRBJ2-3 provide the parts outside the CDR3, is KAGVTQTPRYLIKTRGQQVTLSCSPISGHRSVSWYQQTPGQGLQFLFEYFSETQRNKGNFPGRFSGRQFSNSRSEMNVSTLELGDSALYLCASSLASRITDTQYFGPGTRLTVL.

This clonotype showed up just a few times. The V and J genes are TRBV9 and TRBJ2-5; maybe TRBD1 (5 bases). The V gene lost 2 bases and the J gene lost 6 bases, with 17 bases spanning the gap. This CDR3 is built from 15 residues. Germline CDR1 is SGDLS and CDR2 is YYNGEE. The CDR3 region is CASSVSPGPGKTQYF. The CDR3 region has the DNA TGTGCCAGCAGCGTCTCCCCAGGTCCAGGGAAGACCCAGTACTTC.